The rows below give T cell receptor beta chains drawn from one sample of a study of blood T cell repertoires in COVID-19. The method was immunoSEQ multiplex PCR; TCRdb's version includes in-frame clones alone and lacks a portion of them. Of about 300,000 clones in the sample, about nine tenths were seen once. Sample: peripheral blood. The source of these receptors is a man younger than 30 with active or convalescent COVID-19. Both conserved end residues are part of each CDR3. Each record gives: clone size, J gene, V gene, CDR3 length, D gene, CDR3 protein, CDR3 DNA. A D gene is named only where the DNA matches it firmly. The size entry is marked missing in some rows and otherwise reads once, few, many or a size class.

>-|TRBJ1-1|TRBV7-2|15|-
CASSLVQTHSTEAFF
TGTGCCAGCAGCTTAGTACAGACCCACTCCACTGAAGCTTTCTTT
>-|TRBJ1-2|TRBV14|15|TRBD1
CASSQTRTGGYGYTF
TGTGCCAGCAGCCAAACTAGGACAGGTGGCTATGGCTACACCTTC
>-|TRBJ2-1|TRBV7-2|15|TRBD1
CASSTDRGRVYEQFF
TGTGCCAGCAGCACCGACAGGGGGCGGGTCTATGAGCAGTTCTTC
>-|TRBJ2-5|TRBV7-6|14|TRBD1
CASSATGGQETQYF
TGTGCCAGCAGCGCAACAGGGGGCCAAGAGACCCAGTACTTC
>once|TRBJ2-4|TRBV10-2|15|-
CASSGQEGAKNIQYF
TGCGCCAGCAGTGGTCAGGAGGGAGCCAAAAACATTCAGTACTTC
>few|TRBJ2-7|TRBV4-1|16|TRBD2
CASSPNLAGGSYEQYF
TGCGCCAGCAGCCCAAACTTAGCGGGGGGTTCCTACGAGCAGTACTTC
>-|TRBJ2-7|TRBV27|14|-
CASSLWQGSHEQYF
TGTGCCAGCAGTTTATGGCAGGGATCCCACGAGCAGTACTTC
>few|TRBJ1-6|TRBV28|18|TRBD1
CASSPLRAGDRGNSPLHF
TGTGCCAGCAGTCCCCTTAGGGCAGGGGACAGGGGGAATTCACCCCTCCACTTT
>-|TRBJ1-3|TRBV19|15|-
CASSATMSQGSTIYF
TGTGCCAGTAGCGCGACTATGTCCCAAGGAAGCACCATATATTTT
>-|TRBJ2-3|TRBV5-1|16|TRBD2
CASSLQRGGGTDTQYF
TGCGCCAGCAGCTTGCAGCGGGGGGGCGGTACAGATACGCAGTATTTT
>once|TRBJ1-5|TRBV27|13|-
CASSFRGNQPQHF
TGTGCCAGCAGTTTCCGGGGCAATCAGCCCCAGCATTTT
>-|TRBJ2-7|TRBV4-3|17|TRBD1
CASSQDRSGQGSYEQYF
TGCGCCAGCAGCCAAGATCGATCGGGACAGGGCTCCTACGAGCAGTACTTC
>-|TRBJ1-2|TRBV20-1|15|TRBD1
CSASLGTGSNYGYTF
TGCAGTGCTAGTTTGGGGACAGGGTCTAACTATGGCTACACCTTC
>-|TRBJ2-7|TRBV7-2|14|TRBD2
CASRDSTSGYEQYF
TGTGCCAGCAGGGACTCGACTAGCGGATACGAGCAGTACTTC
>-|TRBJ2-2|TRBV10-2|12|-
CATPEDTGELFF
TGCGCGACCCCGGAGGACACCGGGGAGCTGTTTTTT
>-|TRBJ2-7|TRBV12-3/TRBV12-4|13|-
CASSSLDLREQYF
TGTGCCAGCAGTTCACTAGACCTCAGGGAGCAGTACTTC
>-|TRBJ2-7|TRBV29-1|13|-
CSVEESGSYEQYF
TGCAGCGTTGAAGAGTCAGGCTCCTACGAGCAGTACTTC
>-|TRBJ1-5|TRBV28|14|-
CASRSTQGNQPQHF
TGTGCCAGCAGGTCGACTCAGGGGAATCAGCCCCAGCATTTT
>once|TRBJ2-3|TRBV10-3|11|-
CATSGMDTQYF
TGTGCCACCTCCGGGATGGATACGCAGTATTTT
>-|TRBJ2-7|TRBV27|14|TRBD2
CASSMGGRSREQYF
TGTGCCAGCAGTATGGGCGGGAGATCTCGGGAGCAGTACTTC
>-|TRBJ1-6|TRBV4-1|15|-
CASSQEYRYNSPLHF
TGCGCCAGCAGCCAAGAGTACAGGTATAATTCACCCCTCCACTTT
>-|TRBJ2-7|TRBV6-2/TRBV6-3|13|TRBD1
CASSWDSKYEQYF
TGTGCCAGCAGTTGGGACAGTAAATACGAGCAGTACTTC
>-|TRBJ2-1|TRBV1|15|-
CTSSQVERGLNEQFF
TGCACCAGCAGCCAAGTGGAGCGGGGGTTGAATGAGCAGTTCTTC
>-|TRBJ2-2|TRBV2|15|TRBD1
CASSLDRGRIGELFF
TGTGCCAGCAGTCTCGACAGGGGGCGGATCGGGGAGCTGTTTTTT
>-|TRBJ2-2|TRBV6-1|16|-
CASSAGIRGNTGELFF
TGTGCCAGCAGTGCGGGGATTAGAGGGAACACCGGGGAGCTGTTTTTT
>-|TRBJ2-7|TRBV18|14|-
CASSPRQFIYEQYF
TGTGCCAGCTCACCGAGGCAGTTTATCTACGAGCAGTACTTC
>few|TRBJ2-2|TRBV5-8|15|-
CASSSGTLNTGELFF
TGTGCCAGCAGCTCCGGGACACTGAACACCGGGGAGCTGTTTTTT
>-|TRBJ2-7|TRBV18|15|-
CASSRLGGLLYEQYF
TGTGCCAGCTCACGTCTGGGGGGTCTCCTCTACGAGCAGTACTTC
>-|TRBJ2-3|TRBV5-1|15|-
CASSTYGTTTDTQYF
TGCGCCAGCAGCACGTACGGGACAACCACAGATACGCAGTATTTT
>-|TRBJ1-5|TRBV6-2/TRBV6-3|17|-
CASSYESTGYSNQPQHF
TGTGCCAGCAGTTACGAATCGACAGGATATAGCAATCAGCCCCAGCATTTT
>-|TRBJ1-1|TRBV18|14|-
CASSPTEVNTEAFF
TGTGCCAGCTCACCCACTGAGGTGAACACTGAAGCTTTCTTT
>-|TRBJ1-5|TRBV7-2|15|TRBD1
CASRSDRGSNQPQHF
TGTGCCAGCAGATCCGACAGGGGAAGCAATCAGCCCCAGCATTTT
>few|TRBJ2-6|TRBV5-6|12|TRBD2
CASSLQGRAPSF
TGTGCCAGCAGCTTGCAAGGGAGGGCGCCCAGTTTC
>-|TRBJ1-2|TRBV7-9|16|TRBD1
CASSGQTGGADYGYTF
TGTGCCAGCAGCGGGCAGACAGGGGGCGCCGACTATGGCTACACCTTC
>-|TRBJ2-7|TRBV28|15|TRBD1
CASSYRGWEAYEQYF
TGTGCCAGCAGTTACAGGGGTTGGGAAGCCTACGAGCAGTACTTC
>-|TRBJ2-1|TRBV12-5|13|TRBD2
CAGSGGGYNEQFF
TGTGCTGGAAGCGGGGGAGGCTACAATGAGCAGTTCTTC
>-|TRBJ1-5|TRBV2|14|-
CASTEAGRNQPQHF
TGTGCCAGCACTGAGGCAGGCCGCAATCAGCCCCAGCATTTT
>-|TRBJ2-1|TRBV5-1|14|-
CASSSGGANNEQFF
TGCGCCAGCAGCTCGGGCGGGGCGAACAATGAGCAGTTCTTC
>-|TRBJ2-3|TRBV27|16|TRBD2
CASRGLAGVSTDTQYF
TGTGCCAGCAGGGGCCTAGCGGGAGTGAGCACAGATACGCAGTATTTT
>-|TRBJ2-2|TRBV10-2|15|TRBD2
CASQDLAGETGELFF
TGCGCCAGCCAAGATCTAGCGGGGGAAACCGGGGAGCTGTTTTTT
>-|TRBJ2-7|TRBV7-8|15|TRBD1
CASSSRNRGGGGQYF
TGTGCCAGCAGCTCCCGCAACAGGGGTGGGGGCGGGCAGTACTTC
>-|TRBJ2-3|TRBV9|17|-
CASSVETTPESTDTQYF
TGTGCCAGCAGCGTAGAGACTACACCTGAAAGCACAGATACGCAGTATTTT
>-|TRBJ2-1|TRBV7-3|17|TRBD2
CASSLMGGTRVYNEQFF
TGTGCCAGCAGCTTAATGGGAGGGACTAGGGTGTACAATGAGCAGTTCTTC
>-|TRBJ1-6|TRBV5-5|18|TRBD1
CASSTRTGAFSYNSPLHF
TGTGCCAGCAGCACCAGGACAGGGGCGTTCTCCTATAATTCACCCCTCCACTTT
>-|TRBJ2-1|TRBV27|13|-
CASGRIPYNEQFF
TGTGCCAGCGGGAGGATTCCCTACAATGAGCAGTTCTTC
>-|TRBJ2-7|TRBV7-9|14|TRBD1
CASRSGTGGHEQYF
TGTGCCAGCAGGTCCGGGACAGGGGGTCACGAGCAGTACTTC
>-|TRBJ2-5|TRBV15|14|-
CATSREQAEETQYF
TGTGCCACCAGCAGAGAACAGGCTGAAGAGACCCAGTACTTC
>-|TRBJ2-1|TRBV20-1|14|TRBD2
CSASSPSGNNEQFF
TGCAGTGCTAGTTCGCCTAGCGGAAACAATGAGCAGTTCTTC
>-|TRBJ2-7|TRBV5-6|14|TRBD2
CASSLPSGGNEQYF
TGTGCCAGCAGCTTACCTAGCGGGGGGAACGAGCAGTACTTC
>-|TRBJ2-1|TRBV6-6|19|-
CASSLIPPRTNSRYNEQFF
TGTGCCAGCAGTCTCATACCCCCCCGGACAAACAGCCGATACAATGAGCAGTTCTTC
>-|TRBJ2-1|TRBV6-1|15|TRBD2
CASSEGGEGIYEQFF
TGTGCCAGCAGTGAAGGGGGGGAGGGCATATATGAGCAGTTCTTC
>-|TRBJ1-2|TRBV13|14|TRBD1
CASSTGQGNYGYTF
TGTGCCAGCAGCACGGGACAGGGGAACTATGGCTACACCTTC
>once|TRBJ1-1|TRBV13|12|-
CASSGGPTEAFF
TGTGCCAGCAGCGGGGGCCCCACTGAAGCTTTCTTT